Below, 26 T cell receptor beta chains from the same sample are listed, as sequenced in a study of T cell repertoires in cytomegalovirus infection. Each CDR3 protein gets one entry after TCRdb re-called the reads with MiXCR. The sample includes some 200,000 distinct CDR3 sequences, around 40% seen only once; the top ten take more than 50%. The antigens of these receptors remain unknown. Sample: CD8+ T cells from cultured PBMCs, taken from culture after CMV antigen stimulation. The receptors stem from a human donor in good health (CMV status not recorded). Some clones in this sample may be carry-over from other donors' samples.

This clonotype has only a few counts. V is TRBV6-5 and J is TRBJ2-2; 7 positions match TRBD1. J gave up 1 base and V 5 bases, and 4 bases lay outside the gene matches. The CDR3 runs to 15 residues. CDR1 and CDR2 from the germline V gene are MNHEY and SVGAGI. The CDR3 region is CASSTGTENTGELFF. The CDR3 nucleotides are TGTGCCAGCAGTACCGGGACAGAGAACACCGGGGAGCTGTTTTTT.

At least ten counts were recorded for this clonotype. V and J are TRBV6-6 and TRBJ2-1; D not resolved. Germline CDR1 MNHNY, CDR2 SVGAGI (reference sequence). The CDR3 is 12 amino acids. V dropped 2 bases and J dropped 7 bases, with 6 bases sitting between them. CDR3 protein: CASSYEWNEQFF. As DNA, the CDR3 is TGTGCCAGCAGTTACGAGTGGAATGAGCAGTTCTTC.

This chain joins TRBV20-1 and TRBJ2-7; perhaps TRBD2 as D (5 bases). Per germline, CDR1 DFQATT and CDR2 SNEGSKA (reference sequence). CDR3 length: 17 amino acids. Trimming cost V 6 bases and J 0 bases, with 24 bases left between them. In nucleotides, the CDR3 is TGCAGTGCCGAATGGGTTAGTGGGAGCGCCAGCTCCTACGAGCAGTACTTC. Translated, it gives CSAEWVSGSASSYEQYF.

The chain carries TRBV27 and TRBJ1-4, with D hard to call. Per germline, CDR1 MNHEY and CDR2 SMNVEV (reference sequence). V lost 3 bases and J lost 3, with 11 bases in between. This CDR3 contains 15 residues. CDR3 protein: CASSFRTDANEKLFF. In DNA, the CDR3 is TGTGCCAGCAGTTTTAGGACCGACGCTAATGAAAAACTGTTTTTT.

On this clonotype: Germline is not matched at one junction end, which may reflect a read error. The chain combines TRBV15 with TRBJ2-1; D uncertain. The length of the CDR3 is 14 residues. Germline V lookup: CDR1 LNHNV, CDR2 YYDKDF (reference sequence). This CDR3 reads CATSTRSPYSEQFF. In nucleotides, the CDR3 is TGTGCCACCTCCACCAGGTCTCCCTACAGTGAGCAGTTCTTC.

The chain carries TRBV11-1 and TRBJ2-3; D possibly corresponds to TRBD2 (7 bases). The germline V gene encodes CDR1 SGHAT and CDR2 FQDESV (reference sequence). V was clipped by 8 bases and J by 0 bases, with 12 bases between them. The CDR3 is 14 residues long. The CDR3 loop reads CASSRGASTDTQYF. The CDR3 nucleotides read TGTGCCAGCTCCCGGGGGGCTAGCACAGATACGCAGTATTTT.

The chain employs TRBV7-3 and TRBJ2-3; D possibly matches TRBD1 or TRBD2 (5 bases each). Germline-derived CDR1 and CDR2 are SGHTA and FQGTGA. CDR3 length: 14 residues. The V gene lost 5 bases and the J gene lost 2 bases, with 11 bases spanning the gap. The CDR3 loop is CASSPTGTTDTQYF. The CDR3 DNA reads as TGTGCCAGCAGCCCCACCGGGACCACAGATACGCAGTATTTT.

A few counts support this clonotype. The chain has TRBV28 and TRBJ1-2; D may be TRBD1 (6 bases). Trimming left V 5 bases short and J 8 bases short, with 15 bases between. CDR3 length: 13 amino acids. CDR1 and CDR2 (germline): MDHEN, SYDVKM. The CDR3 sequence is CASSPGTGRGYTF. CDR3 bases: TGTGCCAGCAGTCCCGGTACAGGGAGAGGCTACACCTTC.

In its sample, this clonotype was seen many times. V is TRBV7-6 and J is TRBJ1-1; D is unclear. The V end was cut by 5 bases, the J end by 1 base, with 11 bases between. CDR1 is SGHVS, CDR2 FNYEAQ, per germline. This CDR3 region has 14 residues. For the CDR3, the DNA is TGTGCCAGCAGCCATACTAGGGAGAACACTGAAGCTTTCTTT. Its protein product is CASSHTRENTEAFF.

This clonotype has only one observation. The V gene is TRBV28, the J gene TRBJ1-4, with D unclear. V lost 8 bases to trimming and J lost 1 base, with 11 bases between them. The germline V gene has CDR1 MDHEN and CDR2 SYDVKM. The CDR3 is made up of 14 amino acids. CDR3 sequence: CASLTGGTNEKLFF. The CDR3, as DNA: TGTGCCAGCCTCACCGGAGGAACTAATGAAAAACTGTTTTTT.

This chain connects TRBV7-6 to TRBJ2-2; 7 nucleotides match TRBD1. The CDR3 totals 16 residues. V dropped 5 bases and J dropped 5; count of bases not matched to a gene: 11. CDR1 is SGHVS and CDR2 is FNYEAQ in the germline V gene. The CDR3 nucleotides read TGTGCCAGCAGCCCAAGGACAGGCCTCGGGACCGGGGAGCTGTTTTTT. This encodes CASSPRTGLGTGELFF.

This clonotype turned up a few times. The CDR3 sequence is CSVYTGNGETQYF. DNA for the CDR3: TGCAGCGTTTATACCGGGAATGGAGAGACCCAGTACTTC. The chain combines TRBV29-1 with TRBJ2-5, with a possible D match to TRBD2 (5 bases). V lost 5 bases and J 4 bases, leaving 14 bases between the germline ends. Germline CDR1 and CDR2: SQVTM and ANQGSEA. The length of the CDR3 is 13 residues.

This clonotype appeared a single time. The genes are TRBV9 and TRBJ2-1; TRBD2 agrees at 11 bases. V was clipped by 0 bases and J by 8 bases; unmatched bases: 7. The CDR3 loop spans 16 amino acids. Germline CDR1 is SGDLS and CDR2 is YYNGEE. CDR3 bases: TGTGCCAGCAGCGTAGGACTAGCGGGGACTTTAGATGAGCAGTTCTTC. It is translated as CASSVGLAGTLDEQFF.

The chain recombines TRBV25-1 with TRBJ2-1; D is unresolved. Trimming stripped 7 bases from V and 4 bases from J, with 11 bases between. Germline CDR1 and CDR2: MGHDK and SYGVNS. The CDR3 contains 13 residues. The CDR3 protein is CASTADRYNEQFF. CDR3 coding DNA: TGTGCCAGCACCGCGGACCGGTACAATGAGCAGTTCTTC. Filled out from reference TRBV25-1 and TRBJ2-1, the complete variable domain reads EADIYQTPRYLVIGTGKKITLECSQTMGHDKMYWYQQDPGMELHLIHYSYGVNSTEKGDLSSESTVSRIRTEHFPLTLESARPSHTSQYLCASTADRYNEQFFGPGTRLTVL.

V and J are TRBV29-1 and TRBJ2-1; 8 nucleotides line up with TRBD2. Germline values: CDR1 SQVTM, CDR2 ANQGSEA. The ends lost 6 bases at V and 4 bases at J; junction bases unmatched: 17. The CDR3 totals 17 residues. The CDR3 sequence is CSVSGLESFGSYNEQFF. Here the CDR3 DNA reads TGCAGCGTCTCGGGACTAGAGTCCTTTGGGAGTTACAATGAGCAGTTCTTC.

This clonotype has more than one count but fewer than ten. The chain recombines TRBV7-3 with TRBJ2-1, with 8 bases that match TRBD2. Per germline, CDR1 SGHTA and CDR2 FQGTGA. CDR3 length equals 15 residues. Losses at the gene ends were 6 bases for V and 2 bases for J; bases not matched to a gene: 6. The CDR3 bases are TGTGCCAGCAGGTCGGGACTAGTAACCTACAATGAGCAGTTCTTC. Its protein is CASRSGLVTYNEQFF.

This clonotype was detected a few times. The genes are TRBV6-8 and TRBJ2-1, with TRBD2 matching 9 bases. The germline V gene has CDR1 MNHGY and CDR2 SAAAGT. The CDR3 extends over 15 amino acids. The J segment lost 8 bases and the V segment lost 5 bases, leaving 10 bases of the junction unmatched. The CDR3 loop reads CASSGWGSGSYEQFF. CDR3 bases: TGTGCCAGCAGTGGATGGGGTAGCGGGAGTTATGAGCAGTTCTTC.

This clonotype has a single count. V gene TRBV7-9 combines with J gene TRBJ2-4, with 7 bases lining up with TRBD2. Germline CDR1 is SEHNR and CDR2 is FQNEAQ (reference sequence). This CDR3 is 17 amino acids long. The V and J ends lost 3 bases and 0 bases, in that order; junction bases with no gene match: 8. For the CDR3, the DNA is TGTGCCAGCAGCTTGCCCTCTAGCGGCCTAGCCAAAAACATTCAGTACTTC. Amino acids: CASSLPSSGLAKNIQYF.

This clonotype was seen more than once but under ten times. The chain combines TRBV28 with TRBJ1-2; 7 bases fit TRBD1. V lost 5 bases to trimming and J lost 6 bases; unmatched junction nucleotides: 6. Germline V gives CDR1 MDHEN, CDR2 SYDVKM. The CDR3 spans 13 residues. The CDR3: CASSLRGSDGYTF. Written as DNA, the CDR3 is TGTGCCAGCAGTCTCAGGGGGTCTGATGGCTACACCTTC.

The rearrangement uses TRBV20-1 and TRBJ1-5; D call uncertain. The ends were cut back, 0 bases at V and 1 base at J, with 13 bases in the middle. Germline V gene lookup returns CDR1 DFQATT and CDR2 SNEGSKA (reference sequence). This CDR3 is 16 amino acids long. CDR3 in amino acids: CSARDPSIVSNQPQHF. For the CDR3, the DNA is TGCAGTGCTAGAGATCCCTCGATTGTAAGCAATCAGCCCCAGCATTTT.

The chain links TRBV20-1 to TRBJ2-3, with D possibly being TRBD2 (5 bases). The CDR3 totals 15 residues. V lost 6 bases and J 0 bases, leaving 16 bases between the germline ends. CDR1 is DFQATT and CDR2 is SNEGSKA in the germline V gene (reference sequence). CDR3 bases: TGCAGTGCCCGTCCTCTAGCACTGAGCACAGATACGCAGTATTTT. It codes for CSARPLALSTDTQYF.

This clonotype has ten or more counts. The chain joins TRBV27 to TRBJ1-2; 9 bases line up with TRBD1. Germline CDR1 is MNHEY and CDR2 is SMNVEV (reference sequence). V gave up 5 bases and J gave up 7 bases; unmatched junction bases: 11. The CDR3 sequence is 15 residues long. CDR3 amino acids: CASSNSGTGYSGYTF. The CDR3 DNA sequence: TGTGCCAGCAGTAACTCCGGGACAGGGTACAGTGGCTACACCTTC.

The rearrangement links TRBV7-4 to TRBJ2-5; 9 bases are shared with TRBD1. The germline gives CDR1 SGHVT, CDR2 SQSDAQ. The ends lost 1 base at V and 4 bases at J; junction bases unmatched: 10. This CDR3 contains 17 residues. The CDR3: CASSLDPPDRGGETQYF. DNA for the CDR3: TGTGCCAGCAGCTTAGACCCCCCGGACAGGGGAGGAGAGACCCAGTACTTC.

The chain combines TRBV11-1 with TRBJ1-1, with 8 bases lining up with TRBD1. Germline V gene data show CDR1 as SGHAT and CDR2 as FQDESV (reference sequence). There are 15 residues in the CDR3. Trimming removed 2 bases from V and 0 bases from J; junction bases left unmatched: 2. CDR3 region: CASSLMTGVNTEAFF. In nucleotides, the CDR3 is TGTGCCAGCAGCTTAATGACAGGGGTGAACACTGAAGCTTTCTTT.

This clonotype was found a few times. The rearrangement joins TRBV7-9 to TRBJ2-1; 8 nucleotides match TRBD2. The CDR3 is 18 residues long. CDR1 and CDR2 from the germline V gene are SEHNR and FQNEAQ (reference sequence). V trimming: 4 bases; J trimming: 2 bases; junction bases outside the gene matches: 13. CDR3 protein: CASSSTTAGTRAYNEQFF. CDR3 in DNA: TGTGCCAGCAGCTCCACAACCGCCGGGACTAGGGCCTACAATGAGCAGTTCTTC.

The chain combines TRBV29-1 with TRBJ2-7; 7 nucleotides match TRBD1. Trimming cost V 6 bases and J 0 bases; bases outside gene matches: 5. The CDR3 is made up of 13 amino acids. From germline, CDR1 is SQVTM and CDR2 ANQGSEA. CDR3 sequence: CSVNRGSSYEQYF. The CDR3 nucleotides read TGCAGCGTGAACAGGGGCAGCTCCTACGAGCAGTACTTC.